This TCR beta chain appears in the sequencing data of a study of T cell responses to AZD1222 COVID-19 vaccine. Whole-study results and caveats: White British people made up most donors, females outnumbered males, and clonal diversity was possibly underestimated. The study found vaccine-associated CD4 TCRs spanning spike, dominant at 160-218 and 743-854.

Assay: immunoSEQ multiplex PCR; the TCRdb copy retains only in-frame clones and omits some. The sample holds about 170,000 clones, 87% seen once. The CDR3 spans 14 residues. Germline CDR1 and CDR2: MNHEY and SVGAGI. Trimming removed 2 bases from V and 2 bases from J, with 10 bases in between. Note on this clone: Its antigen remains unknown.

Combined were second doses at about 4 or about 12 weeks. The source was peripheral blood, collected 28 days after the second AZD1222 dose. The chain employs TRBV6-5 and TRBJ2-7; D might be TRBD2 (6 bases). This clonotype was obtained from an adult who received the AZD1222 COVID-19 vaccine. This chain's CDR3 is CASSYRTGAYEQYF. CDR3 DNA: TGTGCCAGCAGTTACCGCACGGGGGCCTACGAGCAGTACTTC.